These 30 T cell receptor beta chains came from one sample sequenced in a study of cytomegalovirus exposure and HLA in healthy donors. The PCR contained 60 Vbeta and 13 Jbeta primers. Using immunoSEQ multiplex PCR, the repertoire was profiled, and TCRdb retains in-frame clones only, with some absent. Found here are tens of thousands of clones; the top ten clones hold 6.2%. The specimen sequenced was PBMCs. These receptor sequences come from a man aged 25-45 years in good health and CMV-seronegative.

The chain uses TRBV19 and TRBJ2-1; 8 nucleotides match TRBD2. The CDR3 runs to 12 residues. V shed 11 bases, J shed 8 bases, and the junction held 8 bases outside the gene matches. Germline loops: CDR1 LNHDA, CDR2 SQIVND (reference sequence). CDR3 sequence reads: CAVQEREYEQFF. The DNA of the CDR3 is TGTGCCGTACAAGAGCGGGAGTATGAGCAGTTCTTC. Variable domain in full (rest from reference TRBV19 and TRBJ2-1): DGGITQSPKYLFRKEGQNVTLSCEQNLNHDAMYWYRQDPGQGLRLIYYSQIVNDFQKGDIAEGYSVSREKKESFPLTVTSAQKNPTAFYLCAVQEREYEQFFGPGTRLTVL.

The rearrangement joins TRBV29-1 to TRBJ2-5; 7 bases line up with TRBD2. V lost 5 bases, J lost 4 bases, and 10 bases stayed unmatched. This CDR3 comprises 14 residues. The germline CDR1 and CDR2 sequences are SQVTM and ANQGSEA. The CDR3 DNA sequence: TGCAGCGTTAAGGGGCGGGAGATCGGAGAGACCCAGTACTTC. It codes for CSVKGREIGETQYF.

V is TRBV6-5 and J is TRBJ2-7; TRBD1 aligns across 11 bases. CDR3 length equals 14 residues. The ends lost 4 bases at V and 9 bases at J; junction bases unmatched: 8. Looked up from germline, CDR1 is MNHEY and CDR2 is SVGAGI. The CDR3 DNA reads TGTGCCAGCAGTTCCGGGACAGGGGGGAATAGGCAGTACTTC. Translating gives CASSSGTGGNRQYF.

J is TRBJ2-7 and V is TRBV7-2; 7 bases agree with TRBD1. Germline CDR1 is SGHTA and CDR2 is FQGNSA. This CDR3 region has 14 residues. Germline trimming cut 2 bases from V and 3 bases from J; bases unmatched to any gene: 4. This CDR3 reads CASSLTGADYEQYF. The DNA of the CDR3 is TGTGCCAGCAGCTTAACAGGGGCAGACTACGAGCAGTACTTC. The complete variable domain, with remaining parts taken from reference TRBV7-2 and TRBJ2-7, reads GAGVSQSPSNKVTEKGKDVELRCDPISGHTALYWYRQSLGQGLEFLIYFQGNSAPDKSGLPSDRFSAERTGGSVSTLTIQRTQQEDSAVYLCASSLTGADYEQYFGPGTRLTVT.

V usage is TRBV6-6 and J usage is TRBJ2-2; 9 nucleotides align to TRBD2. V was clipped by 6 bases and J by 6 bases; unmatched bases: 5. The CDR3 runs to 14 residues. Germline assignment: CDR1 MNHNY and CDR2 SVGAGI (reference sequence). The CDR3 region is CASRPSGVPGELFF. In DNA, the CDR3 is TGTGCCAGCAGACCTAGCGGGGTACCCGGGGAGCTGTTTTTT.

The chain uses TRBV28 and TRBJ2-7; 8 bases line up with TRBD1. Germline V lookup: CDR1 MDHEN, CDR2 SYDVKM. The CDR3 loop spans 15 amino acids. The V segment lost 5 bases and the J segment 2 bases; nucleotides outside the gene matches: 8. The CDR3 DNA reads TGTGCCAGCAGTGATACAGGGGGAGTCACCTACGAGCAGTACTTC. It codes for CASSDTGGVTYEQYF.

This chain connects TRBV9 to TRBJ2-1, with 13 bases that match TRBD2. The germline CDR1 and CDR2 sequences are SGDLS and YYNGEE. There are 19 residues in the CDR3. Trimming took 0 bases from V and 10 from J; bases not matched to a gene: 16. The CDR3 nucleotides are TGTGCCAGCAGCGTAGGGCCAGGGCAACTAGCGGGGGGGTTGACCGAGCAGTTCTTC. As protein: CASSVGPGQLAGGLTEQFF.

The chain carries TRBV5-4 and TRBJ2-6, with 9 nucleotides matching TRBD1. In germline, CDR1 is SGHNT, CDR2 YYREEE (reference sequence). The CDR3 length is 15 residues. Unmatched junction bases numbered 7, after V lost 4 bases and J lost 8 bases. The CDR3 loop is CASSVGTGRTNVLTF. The DNA of the CDR3 is TGTGCCAGCAGCGTAGGGACAGGGAGAACCAACGTCCTGACTTTC.

J is TRBJ2-7 and V is TRBV5-1, with 9 bases aligning to TRBD1. CDR1 and CDR2 (germline): SGHRS, YFSETQ. The CDR3 length is 14 residues. V lost 7 bases, J lost 7 bases, and 12 bases stayed unmatched. CDR3 coding DNA: TGCGCCAGCGGGGTTGGGACAGGGTTGGAAGAGCAGTACTTC. This encodes CASGVGTGLEEQYF.

The chain has TRBV27 and TRBJ2-7; D is perhaps TRBD1 (6 bases). Germline CDR1 reads MNHEY; CDR2 reads SMNVEV (reference sequence). Deletions cut 2 bases from V and 0 bases from J, with 8 bases between. This CDR3 has 14 amino acids. The CDR3 region is CASSLRGYSYEQYF. The CDR3 coding sequence is TGTGCCAGCAGTTTAAGGGGGTACTCCTACGAGCAGTACTTC.

The J gene is TRBJ1-1, the V gene TRBV5-1; unclear D gene. Germline V lookup: CDR1 SGHRS, CDR2 YFSETQ. With 4 bases removed from V and 1 base from J, the gap between germline ends came to 11 bases. This CDR3 is 14 amino acids long. CDR3 in amino acids: CASSRDQENTEAFF. Written as DNA, the CDR3 is TGCGCCAGCAGCCGGGATCAGGAGAACACTGAAGCTTTCTTT.

The V and J genes are TRBV7-2 and TRBJ2-5; D gene ambiguous. Trimming pared 0 bases from V and 3 bases from J, leaving 11 bases between. Germline V gene sequence: CDR1 SGHTA, CDR2 FQGNSA. The CDR3 covers 15 residues. The CDR3 DNA reads TGTGCCAGCAGCTTAGCCGCGACTCCTAAAGAGACCCAGTACTTC. Translated: CASSLAATPKETQYF. The full variable domain, completed using reference TRBV7-2 and TRBJ2-5, is GAGVSQSPSNKVTEKGKDVELRCDPISGHTALYWYRQSLGQGLEFLIYFQGNSAPDKSGLPSDRFSAERTGGSVSTLTIQRTQQEDSAVYLCASSLAATPKETQYFGPGTRLLVL.

The chain couples TRBV29-1 to TRBJ2-2, with 7 bases fitting TRBD1. The CDR3 extends over 15 amino acids. Trimming cost V 7 bases and J 4 bases; bases outside gene matches: 12. Germline V gene sequence: CDR1 SQVTM, CDR2 ANQGSEA. CDR3 sequence: CSAIRPTGRTGELFF. CDR3 in DNA: TGCAGCGCCATCAGGCCGACAGGGCGCACCGGGGAGCTGTTTTTT.

The rearrangement uses TRBV9 and TRBJ2-3; the match to TRBD2 covers 12 bases. The germline V gene has CDR1 SGDLS and CDR2 YYNGEE. V dropped 6 bases and J dropped 4; count of bases not matched to a gene: 12. The CDR3 has 17 amino acids. CDR3 residues: CASTENGLAGNPDTQYF. The CDR3 DNA follows: TGTGCCAGCACCGAGAACGGACTAGCGGGGAATCCAGATACGCAGTATTTT.

J is TRBJ2-7 and V is TRBV7-9; perhaps TRBD1 as D (6 bases). The CDR3 length is 15 residues. The V end lost 5 bases, the J end lost 6 bases, and 20 bases lay between the germline ends. Germline lookup yields CDR1 SEHNR and CDR2 FQNEAQ (reference sequence). CDR3 nucleotide sequence: TGTGCCAGCAGCCTGTCGGTCGGCAGGGGATCCGAGCAGTACTTC. It yields the protein CASSLSVGRGSEQYF.

J is TRBJ2-6 and V is TRBV5-6, with D perhaps TRBD1 (6 bases). The CDR3 is 16 amino acids. V lost 4 bases and J 5 bases, leaving 16 bases between the germline ends. Germline V gene lookup returns CDR1 SGHDT and CDR2 YYEEEE. CDR3 DNA sequence: TGTGCCAGCAGCATCGAAGTGGGGGCTAGGGCCAACGTCCTGACTTTC. It specifies CASSIEVGARANVLTF.

This sequence joins TRBV6-5 and TRBJ2-1; TRBD1 matches at 8 bases. The CDR3 sequence is 15 residues long. The germline gives CDR1 MNHEY, CDR2 SVGAGI. The V and J ends lost 1 base and 4 bases, in that order; junction bases with no gene match: 3. The CDR3 spells CASSYYRGTYNEQFF. CDR3 bases: TGTGCCAGCAGTTACTACAGGGGGACATACAATGAGCAGTTCTTC.

This chain joins TRBV6-1 and TRBJ2-7; D remains unclear. The CDR3 has 18 residues. Germline V gives CDR1 MNHNS, CDR2 SASEGT. Trimming cost V 0 bases and J 1 base, with 19 bases left between them. For the CDR3, the DNA is TGTGCCAGCAGTGAAGCCTTTTCTATTCAACTTTGGTCCTACGAGCAGTACTTC. It yields the protein CASSEAFSIQLWSYEQYF.

This CDR3 is CASSSGQSSYNEQFF. The CDR3 DNA reads as TGTGCCAGCAGCTCGGGACAAAGCTCCTACAATGAGCAGTTCTTC. The chain uses TRBV5-4 and TRBJ2-1, with D tentatively TRBD1 (6 bases). V lost 3 bases, J lost 0 bases, and 10 bases lay in between. Per the germline V gene, CDR1 is SGHNT and CDR2 is YYREEE (reference sequence). This CDR3 comprises 15 residues.

The genes are TRBV7-9 and TRBJ1-2; no reliable D call. CDR1 and CDR2 (germline): SEHNR, FQNEAQ (reference sequence). The length of the CDR3 is 15 residues. With 1 base removed from V and 5 bases from J, the gap between germline ends came to 14 bases. DNA for the CDR3: TGTGCCAGCAGCTTAGACAGCGCCGCGGGGTATGGCTACACCTTC. Encoded protein: CASSLDSAAGYGYTF.

J is TRBJ2-2 and V is TRBV4-2; 12 nucleotides align to TRBD2. V shed 4 bases, J shed 1 base, and the junction held 4 bases outside the gene matches. The CDR3 has 17 residues. Germline CDR1 reads LGHNA; CDR2 reads YNFKEQ. The CDR3 is CASSLGLAGMNTGELFF. The CDR3 DNA reads as TGTGCCAGCAGCCTTGGACTAGCGGGGATGAACACCGGGGAGCTGTTTTTT.

This chain connects TRBV18 to TRBJ2-7; TRBD1 is a possible D gene (7 bases). Trimming cost V 8 bases and J 0 bases, with 20 bases left between them. Looked up from germline, CDR1 is KGHSH and CDR2 is LQKENI. This CDR3 spans 16 amino acids. The CDR3 spells CASTQGGRQSSYEQYF. CDR3 sequence (DNA): TGTGCCAGCACGCAGGGGGGACGGCAGAGCTCCTACGAGCAGTACTTC.

The chain uses TRBV5-1 and TRBJ2-1, with 9 bases fitting TRBD2. The CDR3 loop spans 16 amino acids. The V and J ends lost 4 bases and 5 bases, in that order; junction bases with no gene match: 10. Per the germline V gene, CDR1 is SGHRS and CDR2 is YFSETQ. This CDR3 is CASSENGLANDNEQFF. The CDR3 DNA follows: TGCGCCAGCAGCGAAAATGGACTAGCGAACGACAATGAGCAGTTCTTC.

The gene calls are TRBV4-1 and TRBJ2-7; the match to TRBD2 covers 9 bases. The CDR3 is 15 residues long. Trimming at V came to 3 bases and at J to 1 base, leaving 4 bases not matched to a gene. Germline V lookup: CDR1 MGHRA, CDR2 YSYEKL. In DNA, the CDR3 is TGCGCCAGCAGCCATGTCCTAGCGGGGTCCTACGAGCAGTACTTC. It encodes CASSHVLAGSYEQYF.

The chain combines TRBV27 with TRBJ1-2, with a weak D call TRBD1 (5 bases). Trimming took off 3 bases at V and 7 bases at J, with 15 bases between the two ends. The CDR3 length is 14 residues. The germline V gene has CDR1 MNHEY and CDR2 SMNVEV (reference sequence). DNA for the CDR3: TGTGCCAGCAGTTTTTCTTCTGGGGCGTCTGGCTACACCTTC. Amino acid sequence: CASSFSSGASGYTF.

The chain combines TRBV13 with TRBJ2-1; D unresolved. The CDR3 spans 13 residues. Germline V gene sequence: CDR1 PRHDT, CDR2 FYEKMQ (reference sequence). V lost 4 bases to trimming and J lost 4 bases, with 8 bases between them. In DNA, the CDR3 is TGTGCCAGCAGCTCCGCCGGTTACAATGAGCAGTTCTTC. As protein: CASSSAGYNEQFF.

The chain recombines TRBV7-9 with TRBJ2-7; no clear D gene. The CDR3 is made up of 13 amino acids. Trimming shortened V by 2 bases and J by 3 bases, and 8 bases separated the two germline ends. Per germline, CDR1 SEHNR and CDR2 FQNEAQ (reference sequence). CDR3 coding DNA: TGTGCCAGCAGCTTAACCCTCGGCTACGAGCAGTACTTC. Translating it yields CASSLTLGYEQYF.

The V gene is TRBV5-1, the J gene TRBJ2-7, with 8 nucleotides matching TRBD2. Germline V gives CDR1 SGHRS, CDR2 YFSETQ. V shed 2 bases, J shed 2 bases, and the junction held 9 bases outside the gene matches. This CDR3 spans 16 amino acids. The CDR3 loop reads CASSLFRAGEPYEQYF. As DNA, the CDR3 is TGCGCCAGCAGCTTATTCAGAGCGGGAGAGCCCTACGAGCAGTACTTC.

The chain joins TRBV7-2 to TRBJ2-3; a weak D match, TRBD2 (6 bases). The CDR3 loop spans 14 amino acids. CDR1 and CDR2 (germline): SGHTA, FQGNSA. Trimming cost V 1 base and J 10 bases, with 15 bases left between them. CDR3 protein: CASSLVGEDAPQYF. The CDR3 coding sequence is TGTGCCAGCAGCTTAGTGGGGGAGGACGCGCCGCAGTATTTT.

The V and J genes are TRBV7-3 and TRBJ1-2, with D possibly TRBD1 on 5 matching bases. The CDR3 extends over 13 amino acids. The V gene lost 2 bases and the J gene lost 8 bases, with 12 bases spanning the gap. Germline values: CDR1 SGHTA, CDR2 FQGTGA. CDR3 DNA: TGTGCCAGCAGCTTAGCCAGGGAAGGAGGCTACACCTTC. It codes for CASSLAREGGYTF. Using reference TRBV7-3 and TRBJ1-2 for the parts outside the CDR3, the full variable domain is GAGVSQTPSNKVTEKGKYVELRCDPISGHTALYWYRQSLGQGPEFLIYFQGTGAADDSGLPNDRFFAVRPEGSVSTLKIQRTERGDSAVYLCASSLAREGGYTFGSGTRLTVV.